These T cell receptor beta chains were read from a single sample in a study of long-term antiretroviral therapy in people with HIV. Profiled with immunoSEQ multiplex PCR; TCRdb holds only in-frame clones, not every one. The sample consists of about 27,000 clones, 85% of them appearing once. Here the sequenced sample was unsorted PBMCs, taken 2.3 years after starting antiretroviral therapy. These receptors all come from a man aged 35-49 years with HIV. CDR3s include the opening cysteine and the closing phenylalanine or tryptophan. A D gene is named only where the DNA matches it firmly. A row's size may be missing; if present it is once, few, many or a size class.

V gene: TRBV19
J gene: TRBJ1-1
D gene: NA
clone size: NA
CDR3 DNA: TGTGCCAGTAGTATCGGGGCGAGGGCTGAAGCTTTCTTT
CDR3 protein: CASSIGARAEAFF

V gene: TRBV10-3
J gene: TRBJ2-7
D gene: NA
clone size: few
CDR3 DNA: TGTGCCATCAGTGAGTCCGGGCAGATGGGAACCGACGAGCAGTACTTC
CDR3 protein: CAISESGQMGTDEQYF

V gene: TRBV7-9
J gene: TRBJ2-7
D gene: TRBD1
clone size: once
CDR3 DNA: TGTGCCAGCAGAGAGACCGGGACAGGGGACGAGCAGTACTTC
CDR3 protein: CASRETGTGDEQYF

V gene: TRBV19
J gene: TRBJ1-5
D gene: TRBD1
clone size: NA
CDR3 DNA: TGTGCCAGTACCCCCAGGGGGCGGCTAGATCAGCCCCAGCATTTT
CDR3 protein: CASTPRGRLDQPQHF

V gene: TRBV27
J gene: TRBJ1-5
D gene: NA
clone size: NA
CDR3 DNA: TGTGCCAGCAGTGCCAGTGGGGGTAGCAATCAGCCCCAGCATTTT
CDR3 protein: CASSASGGSNQPQHF

V gene: TRBV5-6
J gene: TRBJ2-7
D gene: TRBD1
clone size: NA
CDR3 DNA: TGTGCCAGCAGCCTCGGGACAGGGGGCGACAAGTACTTC
CDR3 protein: CASSLGTGGDKYF

V gene: TRBV11-3
J gene: TRBJ2-1
D gene: TRBD2
clone size: NA
CDR3 DNA: TGTGCCAGCAGCTCTAGCGGGAGTGGCTACAATGAGCAGTTCTTC
CDR3 protein: CASSSSGSGYNEQFF

V gene: TRBV19
J gene: TRBJ1-4
D gene: TRBD1
clone size: NA
CDR3 DNA: TGTGCCAGTAGTATCAAGGGACAGCATAATGAAAAACTGTTTTTT
CDR3 protein: CASSIKGQHNEKLFF

V gene: TRBV2
J gene: TRBJ1-3
D gene: NA
clone size: few
CDR3 DNA: TGTGCCACACCGAAGACTCTCCCGACGGGAAACACCATATATTTT
CDR3 protein: CATPKTLPTGNTIYF

V gene: TRBV7-3
J gene: TRBJ2-3
D gene: NA
clone size: NA
CDR3 DNA: TGTGCCAGCAGCCTAACGAGGAAAGATACGCAGTATTTT
CDR3 protein: CASSLTRKDTQYF

V gene: TRBV27
J gene: TRBJ2-1
D gene: TRBD2
clone size: NA
CDR3 DNA: TGTGCCAGCAGCCCTGGGAGTAGCGGGTCTGAGCAGTTCTTC
CDR3 protein: CASSPGSSGSEQFF

V gene: TRBV6-6
J gene: TRBJ1-1
D gene: NA
clone size: NA
CDR3 DNA: TGTGCCAGCACTCAACCGGGACGGGAGAACACTGAAGCTTTCTTT
CDR3 protein: CASTQPGRENTEAFF

V gene: TRBV20-1
J gene: TRBJ2-3
D gene: NA
clone size: once
CDR3 DNA: TGCAGTGCCGAAAGCACAGATACGCAGTATTTT
CDR3 protein: CSAESTDTQYF

V gene: TRBV4-2
J gene: TRBJ1-3
D gene: NA
clone size: NA
CDR3 DNA: TGTGCCAGCAGCCAAGATACAGGGATCGGAGGAAACACCATATATTTT
CDR3 protein: CASSQDTGIGGNTIYF

V gene: TRBV11-2
J gene: TRBJ2-7
D gene: NA
clone size: NA
CDR3 DNA: TGTGCCAGCAGCTTAACGACAGCGGGCCACTACGAGCAGTACTTC
CDR3 protein: CASSLTTAGHYEQYF

V gene: TRBV6-4
J gene: TRBJ2-1
D gene: NA
clone size: NA
CDR3 DNA: TGTGCCAGCAGTGACTCTCGATTCAATGAGCAGTTCTTC
CDR3 protein: CASSDSRFNEQFF

V gene: TRBV27
J gene: TRBJ2-7
D gene: NA
clone size: NA
CDR3 DNA: TGTGCCAGCAGTTTGGGACTGGCAAGCTCCTACGAGCAGTACTTC
CDR3 protein: CASSLGLASSYEQYF

V gene: TRBV6-1
J gene: TRBJ2-7
D gene: NA
clone size: few
CDR3 DNA: TGTGCCAGCAGTGTGGTGGAGGGGGGTTACGAGCAGTACTTC
CDR3 protein: CASSVVEGGYEQYF

V gene: TRBV19
J gene: TRBJ1-5
D gene: NA
clone size: NA
CDR3 DNA: TGTGCCAGTAGTATTGCTCTAGCAGGCGTTGGAACCAATCAGCCCCAGCATTTT
CDR3 protein: CASSIALAGVGTNQPQHF

V gene: TRBV5-1
J gene: TRBJ1-2
D gene: NA
clone size: NA
CDR3 DNA: TGCGCCAGCAGCTCTGCCGGGGCCGAATATGGCTACACCTTC
CDR3 protein: CASSSAGAEYGYTF